This T cell receptor beta chain was documented in a study of T cells expressing NK-cell markers. Across the whole study: In sorted CD3+CD56+NKG2C+, CD3+CD56+NKG2C- and CD3+CD56-NKG2C+ T cells, TCR beta repertoires were obtained.

5'RACE template switching with UMIs generated TCR beta cDNA. TCRdb re-called the 5' RACE reads and gives one entry per CDR3 protein, without DNA. Reported are around 260,000 distinct CDR3 sequences; the ten largest clones contain 4.2%. CDR1 SGHDT and CDR2 YYEEEE come from the germline V gene. The CDR3 loop spans 14 amino acids. Study-level points and caveats: NKG2C+ dominant clonotype frequencies in five to seven donors were roughly 1.0-7.0% of CD8+ T cells. Four of the donors also had these clonotypes leading their CD3+CD56-NKG2C+ fraction.

Note on this clonotype: Its antigen is currently unknown.

The sample taken for sequencing was blood T cells: a sorted CD56 or NKG2C T cell subset, CD4+ or CD8+ T cells, or bulk PBMC T cells (not recorded which). The rearrangement links TRBV5-6 to TRBJ1-1. The receptor was derived from a woman aged 18-69 years in good health. CDR3 protein: CASSPVGRNTEAFF.